This T cell receptor (beta chain) is drawn from a study of human CD8 memory T cell subsets. A UMI-labeled 5' RACE approach was the method that produced the TCR beta libraries. TCRdb reanalyzed the 5' RACE reads, giving one entry per CDR3 protein sequence and no DNA. The sample holds 9,500 to 12,000 distinct CDR3 sequences. This CDR3 region has 19 residues. From germline, CDR1 is MDHEN and CDR2 SYDVKM. The sequenced sample was CD8+ T cells from PBMCs. The chain employs TRBV28 and TRBJ2-3; the D call from TCRdb, TRBD2, cannot be confirmed without DNA. The sequence derives from a human donor in good health. The CDR3: CASSFGLAGGQSVLDTQYF.